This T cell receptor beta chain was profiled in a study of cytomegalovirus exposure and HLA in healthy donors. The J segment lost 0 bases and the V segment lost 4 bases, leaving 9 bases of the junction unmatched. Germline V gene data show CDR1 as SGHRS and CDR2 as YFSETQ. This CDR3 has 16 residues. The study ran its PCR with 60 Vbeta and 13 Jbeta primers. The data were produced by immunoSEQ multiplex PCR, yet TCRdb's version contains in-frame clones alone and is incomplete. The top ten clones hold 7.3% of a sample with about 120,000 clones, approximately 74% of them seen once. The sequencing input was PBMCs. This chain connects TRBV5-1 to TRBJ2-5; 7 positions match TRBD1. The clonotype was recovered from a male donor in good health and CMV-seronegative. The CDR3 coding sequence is TGCGCCAGCAGCCTGACAGGGCCTCGTTACCAAGAGACCCAGTACTTC. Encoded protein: CASSLTGPRYQETQYF.